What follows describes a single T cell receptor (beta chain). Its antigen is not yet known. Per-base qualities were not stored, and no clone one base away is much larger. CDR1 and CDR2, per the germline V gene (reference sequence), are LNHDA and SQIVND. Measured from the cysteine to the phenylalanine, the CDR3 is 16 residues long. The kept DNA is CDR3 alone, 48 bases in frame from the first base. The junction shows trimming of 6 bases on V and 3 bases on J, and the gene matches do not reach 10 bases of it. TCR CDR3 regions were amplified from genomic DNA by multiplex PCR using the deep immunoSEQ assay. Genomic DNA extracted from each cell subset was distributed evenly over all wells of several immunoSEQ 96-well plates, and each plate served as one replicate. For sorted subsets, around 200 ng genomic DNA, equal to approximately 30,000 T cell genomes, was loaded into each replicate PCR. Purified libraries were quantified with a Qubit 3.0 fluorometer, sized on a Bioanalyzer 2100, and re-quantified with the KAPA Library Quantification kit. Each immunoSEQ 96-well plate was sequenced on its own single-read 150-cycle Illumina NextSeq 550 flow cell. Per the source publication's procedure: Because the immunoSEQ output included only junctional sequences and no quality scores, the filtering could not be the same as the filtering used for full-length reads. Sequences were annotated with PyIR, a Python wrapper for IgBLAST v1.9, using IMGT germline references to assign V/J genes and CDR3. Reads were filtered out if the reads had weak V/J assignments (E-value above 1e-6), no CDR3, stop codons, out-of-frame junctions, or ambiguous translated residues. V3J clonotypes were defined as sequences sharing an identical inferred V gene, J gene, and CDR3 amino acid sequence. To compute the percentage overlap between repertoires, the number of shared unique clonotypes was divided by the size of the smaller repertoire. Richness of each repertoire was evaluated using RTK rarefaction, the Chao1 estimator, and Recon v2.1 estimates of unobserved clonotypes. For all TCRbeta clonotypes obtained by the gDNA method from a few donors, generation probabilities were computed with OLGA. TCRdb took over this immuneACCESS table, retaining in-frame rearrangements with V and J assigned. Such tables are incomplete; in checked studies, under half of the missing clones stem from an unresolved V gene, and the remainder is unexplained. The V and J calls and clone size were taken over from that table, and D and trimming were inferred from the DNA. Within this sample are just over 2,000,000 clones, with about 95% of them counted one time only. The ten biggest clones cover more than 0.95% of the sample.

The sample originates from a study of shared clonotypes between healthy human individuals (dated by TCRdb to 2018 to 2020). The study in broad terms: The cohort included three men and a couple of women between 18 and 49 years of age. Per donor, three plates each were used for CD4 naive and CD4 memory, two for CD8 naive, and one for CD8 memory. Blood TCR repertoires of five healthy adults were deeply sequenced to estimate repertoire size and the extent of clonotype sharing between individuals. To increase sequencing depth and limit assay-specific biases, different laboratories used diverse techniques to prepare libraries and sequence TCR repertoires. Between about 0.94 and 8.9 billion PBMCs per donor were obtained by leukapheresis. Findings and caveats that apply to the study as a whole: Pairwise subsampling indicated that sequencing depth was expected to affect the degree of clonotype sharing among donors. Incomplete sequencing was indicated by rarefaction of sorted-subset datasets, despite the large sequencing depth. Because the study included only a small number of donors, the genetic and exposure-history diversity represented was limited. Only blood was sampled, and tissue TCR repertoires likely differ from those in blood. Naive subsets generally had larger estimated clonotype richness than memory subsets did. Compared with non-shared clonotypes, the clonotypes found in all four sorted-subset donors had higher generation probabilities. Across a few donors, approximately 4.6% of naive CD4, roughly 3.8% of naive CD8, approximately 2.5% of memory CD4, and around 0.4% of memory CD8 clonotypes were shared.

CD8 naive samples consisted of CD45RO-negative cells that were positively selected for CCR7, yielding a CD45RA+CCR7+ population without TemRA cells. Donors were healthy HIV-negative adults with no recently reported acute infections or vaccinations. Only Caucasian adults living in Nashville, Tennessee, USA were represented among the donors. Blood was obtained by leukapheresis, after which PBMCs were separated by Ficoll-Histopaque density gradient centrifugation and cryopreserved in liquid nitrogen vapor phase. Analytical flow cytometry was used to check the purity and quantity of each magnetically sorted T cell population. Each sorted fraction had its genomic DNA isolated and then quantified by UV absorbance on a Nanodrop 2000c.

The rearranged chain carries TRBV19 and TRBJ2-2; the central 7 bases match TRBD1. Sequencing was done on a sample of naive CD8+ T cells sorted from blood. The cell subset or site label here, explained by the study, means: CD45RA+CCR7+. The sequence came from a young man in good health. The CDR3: CASSRDRAGHTGELFF. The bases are TGTGCCAGTAGCCGAGACAGGGCTGGGCACACCGGGGAGCTGTTTTTT.